The 18 T cell receptor beta chains given below trace back to one sample, sequenced in a study of T cell repertoires in cytomegalovirus infection. These receptors' antigens are unknown. TCRdb redid the calling of the reads with MiXCR, one entry per CDR3 protein. This sample has around 770,000 distinct CDR3 sequences, with 25% to 30% found just once. Sequencing was performed on cultured CD8+ T cells from PBMCs, taken from culture after CMV antigen stimulation. Every receptor here comes from a human donor in good health (CMV status not recorded). Some clones in this sample may be carry-over from other donors' samples.

The chain couples TRBV4-1 to TRBJ2-7, with D possibly being TRBD1 or TRBD2 (6 bases each). This CDR3 is 16 amino acids long. V lost 0 bases and J 3 bases, leaving 15 bases between the germline ends. Looked up from germline, CDR1 is MGHRA and CDR2 is YSYEKL. In nucleotides, the CDR3 is TGCGCCAGCAGCCAAGAGAGGGGGGTCCCCCACTACGAGCAGTACTTC. Amino acid sequence: CASSQERGVPHYEQYF.

This clonotype came up many times. The chain employs TRBV7-2 and TRBJ1-1; D gene ambiguous. Trimming cost V 3 bases and J 3 bases, with 8 bases left between them. This CDR3 spans 13 amino acids. CDR1 and CDR2 (germline): SGHTA, FQGNSA. This chain's CDR3 is CASSFGSYTEAFF. The CDR3 DNA reads TGTGCCAGCAGCTTCGGGAGCTACACTGAAGCTTTCTTT.

The genes are TRBV28 and TRBJ1-1, with a possible D match to TRBD1 (5 bases). From germline, CDR1 is MDHEN and CDR2 SYDVKM. Trimming left V 6 bases short and J 8 bases short, with 13 bases between. The CDR3 length is 12 residues. CDR3 loop: CASSNFGGEAFF. The CDR3 bases are TGTGCCAGCAGCAATTTCGGGGGAGAAGCTTTCTTT.

The rearrangement uses TRBV10-3 and TRBJ2-1; possibly TRBD1 or TRBD2 for D (5 bases each). The CDR3 length is 17 residues. Per the germline V gene, CDR1 is ENHRY and CDR2 is SYGVKD. V was pared by 2 bases and J by 4 bases, with 18 bases between. CDR3 amino acids: CAISEPTREGPYNEQFF. The CDR3 DNA sequence: TGTGCCATCAGTGAGCCAACCAGAGAGGGGCCGTACAATGAGCAGTTCTTC.

The V gene is TRBV27, the J gene TRBJ1-2; TRBD1 aligns across 7 bases. The germline V gene encodes CDR1 MNHEY and CDR2 SMNVEV (reference sequence). The CDR3 contains 13 residues. With V trimmed by 6 bases and J by 8 bases, 9 bases remained unmatched. For the CDR3, the DNA is TGTGCCAGCAGCTCCCTGACAGGGTACGGCTACACCTTC. Its translation: CASSSLTGYGYTF.

This clonotype appeared a few times. V gene TRBV27 combines with J gene TRBJ1-1, with a possible D match to TRBD1 (5 bases). Germline V gene sequence: CDR1 MNHEY, CDR2 SMNVEV (reference sequence). V was clipped by 5 bases and J by 0 bases, with 16 bases between them. The CDR3 extends over 16 amino acids. In DNA, the CDR3 is TGTGCCAGCAGTCCTTTTGGGGGAGACCTGAACACTGAAGCTTTCTTT. It is translated as CASSPFGGDLNTEAFF.

The rearrangement uses TRBV12-5 and TRBJ2-3; D call uncertain. Trimming shortened V by 4 bases and J by 2 bases, and 7 bases separated the two germline ends. The CDR3 extends over 13 amino acids. Germline-derived CDR1 and CDR2 are LGHNT and FRNRAP. The CDR3 here is CASGSSATDTQYF. As DNA, the CDR3 is TGTGCTAGTGGTTCCTCCGCCACAGATACGCAGTATTTT.

This chain connects TRBV5-5 to TRBJ2-1; 10 bases agree with TRBD2. J was trimmed by 8 bases and V by 1 base; bases with no gene match: 9. The V gene's germline CDR1 is SGHKS and CDR2 YYEKEE (reference sequence). The CDR3 is 16 residues long. The CDR3 DNA follows: TGTGCCAGCAGCTTGCGAGCGGGGGGGGGGTTGGATGAGCAGTTCTTC. Protein: CASSLRAGGGLDEQFF. Combining the CDR3 with reference TRBV5-5 and TRBJ2-1 gives the whole variable domain DAGVTQSPTHLIKTRGQQVTLRCSPISGHKSVSWYQQVLGQGPQFIFQYYEKEERGRGNFPDRFSARQFPNYSSELNVNALLLGDSALYLCASSLRAGGGLDEQFFGPGTRLTVL.

Only a few counts were recorded for this clonotype. J is TRBJ2-7 and V is TRBV5-4, with TRBD1 matching over 7 bases. Losses at the gene ends were 3 bases for V and 6 bases for J; bases not matched to a gene: 15. Germline V lookup: CDR1 SGHNT, CDR2 YYREEE (reference sequence). This CDR3 spans 16 amino acids. Here the CDR3 reads CASSYRDRYFSGEQYV. CDR3 coding DNA: TGTGCCAGCAGCTACCGGGACAGATACTTCTCTGGCGAGCAGTACGTC.

There are a few counts of this clonotype. V usage is TRBV7-9 and J usage is TRBJ2-7, with TRBD2 matching over 7 bases. The ends lost 3 bases at V and 0 bases at J; junction bases unmatched: 5. This CDR3 contains 15 residues. From germline, CDR1 is SEHNR and CDR2 FQNEAQ (reference sequence). In nucleotides, the CDR3 is TGTGCCAGCAGCTTGGGAGGGGCGAGCTCCTACGAGCAGTACTTC. Translation gives CASSLGGASSYEQYF. Combining the CDR3 with reference TRBV7-9 and TRBJ2-7 gives the whole variable domain DTGVSQNPRHKITKRGQNVTFRCDPISEHNRLYWYRQTLGQGPEFLTYFQNEAQLEKSRLLSDRFSAERPKGSFSTLEIQRTEQGDSAMYLCASSLGGASSYEQYFGPGTRLTVT.

The gene calls are TRBV27 and TRBJ2-1, with TRBD2 matching 12 bases. Unmatched junction bases numbered 7, after V lost 5 bases and J lost 5 bases. The CDR3 length is 16 residues. Per the germline V gene, CDR1 is MNHEY and CDR2 is SMNVEV (reference sequence). The CDR3 spells CASSDSSGGAHNEQFF. CDR3 sequence (DNA): TGTGCCAGCAGTGATTCTAGCGGGGGGGCCCACAATGAGCAGTTCTTC.

CDR3 sequence (DNA): TGTGCCAGCAGCAGCAAGGGACAGGGTGGCTATGGCTACACCTTC. Translation: CASSSKGQGGYGYTF. V gene TRBV7-9 combines with J gene TRBJ1-2, with 9 bases lining up with TRBD1. J gave up 4 bases and V 5 bases, and 8 bases lay outside the gene matches. The germline CDR1 and CDR2 sequences are SEHNR and FQNEAQ (reference sequence). CDR3 size: 15 residues.

In this sample, this clonotype turned up a few times. This chain links TRBV10-3 with TRBJ2-5; 8 positions agree with TRBD1. The V gene end was trimmed by 1 base and the J gene end by 2 bases; junction bases not matched to a gene: 3. From germline, CDR1 is ENHRY and CDR2 SYGVKD. The CDR3 loop spans 15 amino acids. CDR3 bases: TGTGCCATCAGTGAGTACAGGGGGTGGCAAGAGACCCAGTACTTC. Translation: CAISEYRGWQETQYF.

The V gene is TRBV9, the J gene TRBJ2-3, with TRBD1 identical over 7 bases. Per the germline V gene, CDR1 is SGDLS and CDR2 is YYNGEE. The trim removed 4 bases at V and 2 bases at J, leaving 16 bases unmatched. The CDR3 loop spans 18 amino acids. The CDR3 DNA sequence: TGTGCCAGCAGCTCTAACCCTGACAGGGTGCAATCCACAGATACGCAGTATTTT. It yields the protein CASSSNPDRVQSTDTQYF.

The chain recombines TRBV20-1 with TRBJ1-4; D not resolved. Germline CDR1 and CDR2: DFQATT and SNEGSKA (reference sequence). This CDR3 has 12 amino acids. Trimming took off 3 bases at V and 6 bases at J, with 8 bases between the two ends. Here the CDR3 DNA reads TGCAGTGCTAGCGCCAGACATGAAAAACTGTTTTTT. Translation gives CSASARHEKLFF.

This clonotype was seen more than once but under ten times. A much larger clone lies a single base off, so this may be a read error. This chain links TRBV27 with TRBJ2-1; no firm D call. The CDR3 covers 13 residues. Germline CDR1 is MNHEY and CDR2 is SMNVEV (reference sequence). Between the trimmed V and J ends, which lost 0 bases and 3 bases, there was a span of 3 bases. The CDR3, as DNA: TGTGCCAGCAGTTTATCCATCTACAATGAGCAGTTCTTC. Encoded protein: CASSLSIYNEQFF.

V and J are TRBV6-6 and TRBJ2-1, with a tentative D call TRBD2 (6 bases). Between the trimmed V and J ends, which lost 5 bases and 2 bases, there was a span of 16 bases. CDR3 length: 16 residues. CDR1 and CDR2 from the germline V gene are MNHNY and SVGAGI (reference sequence). The CDR3 region is CASSRARDLTYNEQFF. CDR3 coding DNA: TGTGCCAGCAGTCGAGCTCGGGACTTAACCTACAATGAGCAGTTCTTC.

This clonotype was seen a few times. J is TRBJ2-1 and V is TRBV11-2; D perhaps matches TRBD2 (6 bases). Germline lookup yields CDR1 SGHAT and CDR2 FQNNGV. With 0 bases removed from V and 7 bases from J, the gap between germline ends came to 13 bases. This CDR3 is 15 amino acids long. Written as DNA, the CDR3 is TGTGCCAGCAGCTTAGACAGTCCTGCGGGGAATGAGCAGTTCTTC. This sequence encodes CASSLDSPAGNEQFF.